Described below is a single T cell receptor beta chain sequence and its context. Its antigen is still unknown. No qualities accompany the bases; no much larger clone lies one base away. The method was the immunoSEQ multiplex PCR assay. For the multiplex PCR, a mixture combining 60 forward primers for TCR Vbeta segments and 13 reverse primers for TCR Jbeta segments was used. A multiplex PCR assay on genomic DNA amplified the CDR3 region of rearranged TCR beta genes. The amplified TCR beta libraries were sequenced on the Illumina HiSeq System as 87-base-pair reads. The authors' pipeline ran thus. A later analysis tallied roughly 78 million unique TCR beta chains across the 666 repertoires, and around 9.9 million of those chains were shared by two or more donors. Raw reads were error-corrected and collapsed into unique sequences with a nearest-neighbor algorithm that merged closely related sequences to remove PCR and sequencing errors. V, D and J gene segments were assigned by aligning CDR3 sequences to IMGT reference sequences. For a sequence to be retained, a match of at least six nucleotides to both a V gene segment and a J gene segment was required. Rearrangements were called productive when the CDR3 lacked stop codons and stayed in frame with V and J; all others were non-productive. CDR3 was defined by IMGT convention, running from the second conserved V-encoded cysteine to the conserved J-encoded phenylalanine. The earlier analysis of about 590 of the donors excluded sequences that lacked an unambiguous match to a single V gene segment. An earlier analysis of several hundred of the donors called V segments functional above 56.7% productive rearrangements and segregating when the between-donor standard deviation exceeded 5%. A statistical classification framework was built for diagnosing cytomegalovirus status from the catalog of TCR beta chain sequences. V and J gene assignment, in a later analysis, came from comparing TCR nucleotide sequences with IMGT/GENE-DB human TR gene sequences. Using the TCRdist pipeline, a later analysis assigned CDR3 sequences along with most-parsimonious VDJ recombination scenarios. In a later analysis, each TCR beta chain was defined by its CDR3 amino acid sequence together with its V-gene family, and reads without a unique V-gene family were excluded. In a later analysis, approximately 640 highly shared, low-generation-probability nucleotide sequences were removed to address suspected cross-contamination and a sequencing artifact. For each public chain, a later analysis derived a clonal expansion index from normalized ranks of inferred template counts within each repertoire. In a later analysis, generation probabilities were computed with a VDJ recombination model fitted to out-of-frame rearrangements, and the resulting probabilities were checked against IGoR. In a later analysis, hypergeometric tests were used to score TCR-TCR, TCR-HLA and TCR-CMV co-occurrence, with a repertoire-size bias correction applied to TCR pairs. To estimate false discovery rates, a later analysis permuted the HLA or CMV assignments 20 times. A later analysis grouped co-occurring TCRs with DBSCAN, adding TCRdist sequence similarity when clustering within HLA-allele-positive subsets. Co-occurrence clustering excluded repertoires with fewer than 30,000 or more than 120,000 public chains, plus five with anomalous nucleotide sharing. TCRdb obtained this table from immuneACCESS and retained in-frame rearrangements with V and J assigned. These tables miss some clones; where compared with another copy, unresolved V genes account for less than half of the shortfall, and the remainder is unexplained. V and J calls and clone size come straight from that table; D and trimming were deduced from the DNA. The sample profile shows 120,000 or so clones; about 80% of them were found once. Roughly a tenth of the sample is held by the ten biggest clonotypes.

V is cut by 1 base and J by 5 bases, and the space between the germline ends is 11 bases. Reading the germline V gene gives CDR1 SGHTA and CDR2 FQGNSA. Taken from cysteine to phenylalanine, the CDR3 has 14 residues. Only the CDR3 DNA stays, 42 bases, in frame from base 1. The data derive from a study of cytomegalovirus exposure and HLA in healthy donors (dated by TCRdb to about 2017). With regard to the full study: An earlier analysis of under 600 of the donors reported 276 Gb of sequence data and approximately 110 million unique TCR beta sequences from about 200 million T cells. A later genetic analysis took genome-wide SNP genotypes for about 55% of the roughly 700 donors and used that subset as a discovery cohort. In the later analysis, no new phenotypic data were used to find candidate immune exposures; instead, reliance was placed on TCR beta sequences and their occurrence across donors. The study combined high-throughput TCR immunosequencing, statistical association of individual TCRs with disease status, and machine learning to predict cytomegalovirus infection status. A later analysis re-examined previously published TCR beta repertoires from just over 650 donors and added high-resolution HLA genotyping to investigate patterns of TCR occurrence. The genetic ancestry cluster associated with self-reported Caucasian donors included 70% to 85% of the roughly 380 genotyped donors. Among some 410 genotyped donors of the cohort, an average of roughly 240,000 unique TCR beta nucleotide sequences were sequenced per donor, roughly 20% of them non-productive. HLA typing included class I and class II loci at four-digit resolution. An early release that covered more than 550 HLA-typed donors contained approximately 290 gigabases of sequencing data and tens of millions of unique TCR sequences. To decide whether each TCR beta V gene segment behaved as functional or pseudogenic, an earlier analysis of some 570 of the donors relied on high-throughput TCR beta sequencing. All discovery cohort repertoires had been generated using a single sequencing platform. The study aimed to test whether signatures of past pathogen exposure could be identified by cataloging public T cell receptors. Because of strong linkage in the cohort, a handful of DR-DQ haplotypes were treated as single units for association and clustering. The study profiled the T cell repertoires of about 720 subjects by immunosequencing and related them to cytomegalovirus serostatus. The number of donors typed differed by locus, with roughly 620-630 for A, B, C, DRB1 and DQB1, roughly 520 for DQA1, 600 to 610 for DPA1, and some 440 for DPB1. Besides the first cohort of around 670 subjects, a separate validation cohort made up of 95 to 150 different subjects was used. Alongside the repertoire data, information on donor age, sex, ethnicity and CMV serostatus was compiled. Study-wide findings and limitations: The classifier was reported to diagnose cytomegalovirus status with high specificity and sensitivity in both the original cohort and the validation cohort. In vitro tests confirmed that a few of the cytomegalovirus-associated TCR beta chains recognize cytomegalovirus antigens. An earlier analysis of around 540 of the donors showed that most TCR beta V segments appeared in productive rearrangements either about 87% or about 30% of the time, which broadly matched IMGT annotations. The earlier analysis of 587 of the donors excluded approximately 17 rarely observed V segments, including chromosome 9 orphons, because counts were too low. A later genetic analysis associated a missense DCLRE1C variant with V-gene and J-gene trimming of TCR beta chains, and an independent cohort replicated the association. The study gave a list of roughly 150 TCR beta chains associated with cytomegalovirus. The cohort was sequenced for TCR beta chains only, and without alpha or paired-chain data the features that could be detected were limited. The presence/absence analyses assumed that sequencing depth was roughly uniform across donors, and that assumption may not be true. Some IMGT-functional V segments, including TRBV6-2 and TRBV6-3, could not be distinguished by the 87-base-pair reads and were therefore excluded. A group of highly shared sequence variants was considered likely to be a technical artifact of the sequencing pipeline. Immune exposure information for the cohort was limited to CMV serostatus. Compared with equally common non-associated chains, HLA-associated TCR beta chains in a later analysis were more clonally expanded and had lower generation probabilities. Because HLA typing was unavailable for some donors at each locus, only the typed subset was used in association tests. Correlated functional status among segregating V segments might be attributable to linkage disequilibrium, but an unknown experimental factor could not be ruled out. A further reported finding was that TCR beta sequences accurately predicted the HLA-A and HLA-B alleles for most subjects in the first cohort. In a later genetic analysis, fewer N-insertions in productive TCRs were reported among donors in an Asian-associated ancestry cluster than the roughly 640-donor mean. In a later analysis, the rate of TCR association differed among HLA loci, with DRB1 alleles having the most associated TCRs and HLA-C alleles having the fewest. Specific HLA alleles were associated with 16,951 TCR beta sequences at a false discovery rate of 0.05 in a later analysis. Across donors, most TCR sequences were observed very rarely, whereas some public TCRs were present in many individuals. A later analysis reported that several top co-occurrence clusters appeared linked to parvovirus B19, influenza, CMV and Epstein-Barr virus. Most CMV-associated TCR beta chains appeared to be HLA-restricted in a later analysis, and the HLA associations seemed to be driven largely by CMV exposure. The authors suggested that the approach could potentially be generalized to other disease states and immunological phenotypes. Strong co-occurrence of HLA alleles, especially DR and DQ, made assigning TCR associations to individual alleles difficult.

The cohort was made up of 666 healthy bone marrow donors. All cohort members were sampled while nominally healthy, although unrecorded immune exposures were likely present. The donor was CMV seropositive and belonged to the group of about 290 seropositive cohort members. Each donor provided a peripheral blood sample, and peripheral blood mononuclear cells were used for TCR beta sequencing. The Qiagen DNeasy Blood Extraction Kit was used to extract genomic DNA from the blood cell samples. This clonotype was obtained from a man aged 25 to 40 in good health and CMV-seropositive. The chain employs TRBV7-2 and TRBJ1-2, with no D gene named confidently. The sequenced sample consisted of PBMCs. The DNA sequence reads TGTGCCAGCAGCTTAGAAGCCAGGTTATATGGCTACACCTTC. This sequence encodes CASSLEARLYGYTF.